This T cell receptor (beta chain) was sequenced in a study of cytomegalovirus exposure and HLA in healthy donors. Study observations and caveats: Reports indicated that the classifier achieved high specificity and sensitivity in diagnosing cytomegalovirus status. Presence/absence results assume similar sequencing depth per donor, which may not hold.

This clone was detected only a few times. Its specificity is not known. Per the germline V gene, CDR1 is KGHSH and CDR2 is LQKENI. The CDR3 is made up of 11 amino acids. The V and J ends lost 3 bases and 3 bases respectively, with 2 bases between them. With 60 Vbeta and 13 Jbeta primers, the PCR was carried out. Repertoires were generated with immunoSEQ multiplex PCR, while TCRdb's copy carries only in-frame clones and drops some. The data hold 100,000 to 150,000 clones, with over 75% observed a single time. The chain joins TRBV18 to TRBJ2-5; D ambiguous. Sample: PBMCs. This TCR was recovered from a man in his forties or fifties in good health and CMV-seronegative. CDR3 residues: CASSPKETQYF. The CDR3 nucleotides read TGTGCCAGCTCACCCAAAGAGACCCAGTACTTC.